These 30 T cell receptor beta chains share one sample of origin, sequenced in a study of T cell repertoires in cytomegalovirus infection. TCRdb reprocessed the reads with MiXCR, giving one entry per CDR3 protein. The sample lists around 740,000 distinct CDR3 sequences, less than 40% occurring once. The sequenced sample consisted of PBMCs. These receptors all stem from a human donor in good health (CMV status not recorded). Some clones in this sample may be carry-over from other donors' samples.

J is TRBJ2-7 and V is TRBV7-2; no firm D call. This CDR3 has 11 amino acids. Germline lookup yields CDR1 SGHTA and CDR2 FQGNSA. V lost 1 base to trimming and J lost 10 bases, with 8 bases between them. CDR3 loop: CASSLVGLQYF. In DNA, the CDR3 is TGTGCCAGCAGCTTAGTCGGCCTCCAGTACTTC.

This clonotype came up many times. The rearrangement uses TRBV7-2 and TRBJ2-4, with D tentatively TRBD2 (5 bases). The germline V and J ends were trimmed by 4 bases and 4 bases, with 14 bases remaining between them. Germline V lookup: CDR1 SGHTA, CDR2 FQGNSA. The CDR3 runs 15 residues. CDR3 DNA: TGTGCCAGCAGCTCTGACGGTCGAGGGAAAAACATTCAGTACTTC. Protein sequence: CASSSDGRGKNIQYF.

The chain couples TRBV28 to TRBJ2-2, with 7 bases matching TRBD2. Germline V lookup: CDR1 MDHEN, CDR2 SYDVKM. CDR3 length: 16 residues. The V and J ends lost 3 bases and 5 bases, in that order; junction bases with no gene match: 9. CDR3 protein: CASSFTRAGDTGELFF. CDR3 nucleotide sequence: TGTGCCAGCAGTTTCACGCGGGCGGGGGATACCGGGGAGCTGTTTTTT.

This chain uses TRBV28 with TRBJ2-7, with D possibly matching TRBD2 (5 bases). The V end was cut by 8 bases, the J end by 0 bases, with 17 bases between. Germline V gene lookup returns CDR1 MDHEN and CDR2 SYDVKM. The CDR3 covers 15 residues. The CDR3: CASGQIGGSSYEQYF. The CDR3 DNA follows: TGTGCCAGCGGGCAAATCGGTGGGAGCTCCTACGAGCAGTACTTC.

The genes are TRBV28 and TRBJ2-6; tentatively, D is TRBD1 (6 bases). The CDR3 has 18 residues. V was pared by 6 bases and J by 0 bases, with 18 bases between. The V gene's germline CDR1 is MDHEN and CDR2 SYDVKM. The CDR3 sequence: CASRPGQTFSSGANVLTF. DNA for the CDR3: TGTGCCAGCAGACCAGGACAGACGTTTAGCTCTGGGGCCAACGTCCTGACTTTC.

This sequence joins TRBV7-3 and TRBJ2-3, with TRBD2 identical over 8 bases. CDR1 is SGHTA and CDR2 is FQGTGA in the germline V gene. The CDR3 spans 14 residues. Trimming cost V 8 bases and J 1 base; bases outside gene matches: 5. CDR3 amino acids: CASQAGGRTDTQYF. The CDR3 DNA reads TGTGCCAGCCAGGCGGGGGGCCGCACAGATACGCAGTATTTT.

This chain uses TRBV5-1 with TRBJ2-4, with 9 bases identical to TRBD1. The CDR3 totals 14 residues. Germline CDR1 and CDR2: SGHRS and YFSETQ. J gave up 7 bases and V 7 bases, and 9 bases lay outside the gene matches. This chain's CDR3 is CASSSGTGPNIQYF. DNA of the CDR3: TGCGCCAGCTCCTCCGGGACAGGGCCGAACATTCAGTACTTC. The whole variable domain, filled in from reference TRBV5-1 and TRBJ2-4, reads KAGVTQTPRYLIKTRGQQVTLSCSPISGHRSVSWYQQTPGQGLQFLFEYFSETQRNKGNFPGRFSGRQFSNSRSEMNVSTLELGDSALYLCASSSGTGPNIQYFGAGTRLSVL.

The gene calls are TRBV6-5 and TRBJ2-1; 7 bases align to TRBD2. CDR1 MNHEY and CDR2 SVGAGI come from the germline V gene. The CDR3 spans 17 residues. The V segment lost 6 bases and the J segment 0 bases; nucleotides outside the gene matches: 11. The CDR3, as DNA: TGTGCCAGCAGGCGTACCGTTAGCGGGCCCTCCTACAATGAGCAGTTCTTC. This codes for CASRRTVSGPSYNEQFF.

This clonotype was seen many times. The rearrangement links TRBV7-2 to TRBJ1-1, with TRBD1 as a possible D gene (5 bases). CDR3 size: 16 residues. Germline assignment: CDR1 SGHTA and CDR2 FQGNSA. V was shortened by 1 base and J by 1 base, with 13 bases between the two germline ends. The CDR3: CASSLDLGEGNTEAFF. The CDR3 coding sequence is TGTGCCAGCAGCTTAGATCTGGGGGAGGGGAACACTGAAGCTTTCTTT.

The chain uses TRBV6-6 and TRBJ2-7; TRBD2 agrees at 8 bases. Looked up from germline, CDR1 is MNHNY and CDR2 is SVGAGI (reference sequence). The CDR3 length is 12 residues. Trimming cost V 7 bases and J 7 bases; bases outside gene matches: 6. Here the CDR3 DNA reads TGTGCCAGCAATAGCGGGATTCATGAGCAGTACTTC. Its protein is CASNSGIHEQYF.

Here the CDR3 reads CASSGQAGKLFF. In nucleotides, the CDR3 is TGTGCCAGCAGTGGACAGGCGGGAAAACTGTTTTTT. The genes are TRBV12-3 or TRBV12-4 and TRBJ1-4; TRBD1 matches 7 bases. There are 12 residues in the CDR3. J lost 10 bases, V lost 5 bases, and 4 bases had no gene match.

This clonotype occurred a few times. The chain uses TRBV27 and TRBJ1-6; TRBD1 matches at 11 bases. The CDR3 totals 17 residues. V lost 4 bases and J lost 10; bases outside the gene matches: 12. Germline V lookup: CDR1 MNHEY, CDR2 SMNVEV (reference sequence). The CDR3 sequence: CASSSRRTGGLWSPLHF. The CDR3 nucleotides read TGTGCCAGCAGTTCTAGACGGACAGGGGGCCTGTGGTCACCCCTCCACTTT.

This clonotype was found once. The chain carries TRBV28 and TRBJ2-7, with 9 bases fitting TRBD1. Trimming cost V 5 bases and J 3 bases; bases outside gene matches: 8. CDR1 and CDR2 from the germline V gene are MDHEN and SYDVKM. There are 15 residues in the CDR3. CDR3 region: CASSPPDRGSYEQYF. The CDR3 DNA reads as TGTGCCAGCAGTCCCCCGGACAGGGGTAGCTACGAGCAGTACTTC.

This clonotype has a handful of counts. The chain uses TRBV4-1 and TRBJ2-7; TRBD1 agrees at 11 bases. The CDR3 has 16 amino acids. The V and J ends lost 4 bases and 3 bases, in that order; junction bases with no gene match: 8. From germline, CDR1 is MGHRA and CDR2 YSYEKL. CDR3 DNA sequence: TGCGCCAGCAGCCGCGATGACGGGACAGGGGGCTACGAGCAGTACTTC. Protein: CASSRDDGTGGYEQYF.

This clonotype was counted a few times. The chain uses TRBV15 and TRBJ1-4; unclear D gene. The V end was cut by 1 base, the J end by 0 bases, with 9 bases between. This CDR3 has 16 residues. Germline V CDR1 and CDR2: LNHNV, YYDKDF (reference sequence). For the CDR3, the DNA is TGTGCCACCAGCAGAGCCCCGTTTGCAACTAATGAAAAACTGTTTTTT. It yields the protein CATSRAPFATNEKLFF.

The rearrangement joins TRBV10-3 to TRBJ2-7; D may be TRBD1 or TRBD2 (6 bases each). The CDR3 contains 14 residues. Germline V gives CDR1 ENHRY, CDR2 SYGVKD. V gave up 5 bases and J gave up 2 bases, with 13 bases separating them. CDR3 nucleotides: TGTGCCATCAGTTTTGCGGAGGGGGCCTACGAGCAGTACTTC. Protein: CAISFAEGAYEQYF.

Turning to this clonotype: This sequence may be a read error, since a much larger clone differs from it by one base. This chain connects TRBV28 to TRBJ1-4; no firm D call. The CDR3 runs 14 residues. Germline lookup yields CDR1 MDHEN and CDR2 SYDVKM. Trimming stripped 10 bases from V and 4 bases from J, with 16 bases between. DNA of the CDR3: TGTGCCATCCAGGAAGCTCGAATTAATGAAAAACTGTTTTTT. It encodes CAIQEARINEKLFF.

This clonotype was observed a handful of times. V is TRBV28 and J is TRBJ2-2; possible D gene TRBD1, 6 bases. V was shortened by 5 bases and J by 1 base, with 14 bases between the two germline ends. The V gene's germline CDR1 is MDHEN and CDR2 SYDVKM. The CDR3 loop spans 16 amino acids. The CDR3 sequence is CASSTQGAWNTGELFF. Written as DNA, the CDR3 is TGTGCCAGCAGTACACAGGGAGCGTGGAACACCGGGGAGCTGTTTTTT.

In this sample, this clonotype turned up once. This could be a read error, since a much larger clone is one nucleotide away. The CDR3 bases are TGTGCCAGCAGCTTACGGCTAATCGGGGAGACCCCGTACTTC. Translation: CASSLRLIGETPYF. The genes are TRBV7-2 and TRBJ2-5, with D possibly matching TRBD2 (5 bases). Germline loops: CDR1 SGHTA, CDR2 FQGNSA. This CDR3 has 14 amino acids.

The chain recombines TRBV6-6 with TRBJ2-3; D uncertain. The CDR3 contains 16 residues. Trimming removed 6 bases at V and 0 bases at J, with 16 bases between. The germline CDR1 and CDR2 sequences are MNHNY and SVGAGI (reference sequence). CDR3 DNA: TGTGCCAGCAGCCCCCTCGGACCCCCTAGCACAGATACGCAGTATTTT. It is translated as CASSPLGPPSTDTQYF.

In this sample, this clonotype turned up a few times. The chain carries TRBV12-3 or TRBV12-4 and TRBJ1-2; TRBD1 aligns across 7 bases. Unmatched junction bases numbered 9, after V lost 4 bases and J lost 4 bases. This CDR3 has 15 residues. The CDR3 here is CASSSLRQGGYGYTF. The CDR3 nucleotides read TGTGCCAGCAGTTCCCTAAGGCAGGGGGGCTATGGCTACACCTTC.

The V call is TRBV20-1, the J call TRBJ2-5; 10 bases are shared with TRBD1. V lost 1 base and J lost 5; bases outside the gene matches: 7. The CDR3 runs 15 residues. The germline gives CDR1 DFQATT, CDR2 SNEGSKA (reference sequence). This CDR3 reads CSARVLPGQGETQYF. The DNA for the CDR3 is TGCAGTGCTAGAGTCCTCCCGGGACAGGGGGAGACCCAGTACTTC.

This chain connects TRBV5-4 to TRBJ1-2; no clear D. Germline V gene data show CDR1 as SGHNT and CDR2 as YYREEE (reference sequence). The CDR3 contains 14 residues. V lost 0 bases to trimming and J lost 6 bases, with 12 bases between them. CDR3 coding DNA: TGTGCCAGCAGCTTGGCGGCCCAGCACCATGGCTACACCTTC. Its translation is CASSLAAQHHGYTF.

As to this clonotype: The CDR3 carries no conserved terminal phenylalanine or tryptophan, so it likely arises from a read error. V gene TRBV12-3 or TRBV12-4 combines with J gene TRBJ1-5, with 8 bases that match TRBD1. Trimming cost V 6 bases and J 4 bases; bases outside gene matches: 8. The CDR3 sequence is 15 residues long. In DNA, the CDR3 is TGTGCCAGCAGACCCGCCGGGACAGGTAATCAGCCCCAGCATTTG. Its protein is CASRPAGTGNQPQHL.

The chain employs TRBV6-5 and TRBJ2-1, with a weak D call TRBD1 (5 bases). Trimming removed 0 bases from V and 2 bases from J, with 14 bases in between. The CDR3 is 17 amino acids. Germline CDR1 and CDR2: MNHEY and SVGAGI. The CDR3 loop is CASSYSTRATPYNEQFF. The CDR3 region has the DNA TGTGCCAGCAGTTACTCTACCAGGGCGACCCCCTACAATGAGCAGTTCTTC.

There are a few counts of this clonotype. The genes are TRBV20-1 and TRBJ2-1, with D unresolved. Trimming removed 1 base from V and 3 bases from J, with 13 bases in between. Germline-derived CDR1 and CDR2 are DFQATT and SNEGSKA (reference sequence). The CDR3 extends over 15 amino acids. CDR3 amino acids: CSARVAPKGYNEQFF. DNA of the CDR3: TGCAGTGCTAGAGTTGCCCCTAAGGGCTACAATGAGCAGTTCTTC.

CDR3 in amino acids: CSVQYLQQAFWVTEAFF. CDR3 coding DNA: TGCAGCGTTCAATACCTTCAACAGGCTTTTTGGGTCACTGAAGCTTTCTTT. V is TRBV29-1 and J is TRBJ1-1, with a possible D match to TRBD1 (5 bases). Germline CDR1 and CDR2: SQVTM and ANQGSEA. Trimming left V 5 bases short and J 4 bases short, with 26 bases between. The CDR3 is 17 residues long. Drawing the rest from reference TRBV29-1 and TRBJ1-1, the complete variable domain is SAVISQKPSRDICQRGTSLTIQCQVDSQVTMMFWYRQQPGQSLTLIATANQGSEATYESGFVIDKFPISRPNLTFSTLTVSNMSPEDSSIYLCSVQYLQQAFWVTEAFFGQGTRLTVV.

This chain joins TRBV4-1 and TRBJ2-3; D is unresolved. Looked up from germline, CDR1 is MGHRA and CDR2 is YSYEKL. CDR3 length equals 14 residues. Trimming cost V 3 bases and J 4 bases, with 11 bases left between them. The DNA for the CDR3 is TGCGCCAGCAGCCAGCCTGTAGCCCCAGATACGCAGTATTTT. Amino acid sequence: CASSQPVAPDTQYF.

This clonotype came up a few times. V and J are TRBV12-3 or TRBV12-4 and TRBJ1-1; 11 nucleotides match TRBD1. The trim removed 7 bases at V and 7 bases at J, leaving 8 bases unmatched. The CDR3 is made up of 14 amino acids. The CDR3 coding sequence is TGTGCCAGCACCCGGACAGGGGGCGACCATGAAGCTTTCTTT. Protein product: CASTRTGGDHEAFF.

This rearrangement joins TRBV7-9 to TRBJ2-7; TRBD2 matches 11 bases. This CDR3 region has 13 residues. The germline gives CDR1 SEHNR, CDR2 FQNEAQ (reference sequence). V lost 11 bases and J lost 2; bases outside the gene matches: 5. CDR3 residues: CAGQTSGTYEQYF. The CDR3 DNA reads TGTGCCGGCCAGACTAGCGGGACCTACGAGCAGTACTTC.